This T cell receptor (beta chain) was captured in a study of cytomegalovirus exposure and HLA in healthy donors. A few counts support this clone. The PCR used 60 Vbeta and 13 Jbeta primers. TCRdb keeps only in-frame clones here, not all; method: immunoSEQ multiplex PCR. The sample has approximately 200,000 clones, more than 65% seen once. Germline lookup yields CDR1 SQVTM and CDR2 ANQGSEA. V was clipped by 6 bases and J by 7 bases, with 6 bases between them. CDR3 size: 9 residues. Sequenced sample: PBMCs. This receptor was taken from a young woman in good health and CMV-seropositive. This chain links TRBV29-1 with TRBJ1-1; the D is unclear. CDR3 in amino acids: CSVGNEAFF. The CDR3 DNA is TGCAGCGTCGGGAATGAAGCTTTCTTT.